These 9 T cell receptor beta chains were sequenced from one sample in a study of cytomegalovirus exposure and HLA in healthy donors (dated by TCRdb to the late 2010s). The library relied on the immunoSEQ multiplex PCR assay. For the multiplex PCR, a mixture combining 60 forward primers for TCR Vbeta segments and 13 reverse primers for TCR Jbeta segments was used. TCRdb took over this immuneACCESS table, retaining in-frame rearrangements with V and J assigned. Such tables are incomplete; in checked studies, under half of the missing clones stem from an unresolved V gene, and the remainder is unexplained. The sample has over 150,000 clones on record, approximately 83% of them singletons. The ten largest account for about 0.092% of the sample. Sequencing was performed on PBMCs. Source of these receptors: a boy between 2 and 15 years old in good health and CMV-seronegative.

The CDR3 is CATSNTGELFF. In DNA form, the CDR3 reads TGTGCCACCTCGAACACCGGGGAGCTGTTTTTT. This chain joins TRBV6-5 and TRBJ2-2; D not certain. Trimming stripped 10 bases from V and 0 bases from J, with 3 bases between. This CDR3 is built from 11 residues. CDR1 MNHEY and CDR2 SVGAGI come from the germline V gene.

CDR3 amino acids: CASSQGQGGELFF. CDR3 sequence (DNA): TGCGCCAGCAGCCAAGGACAGGGTGGGGAGCTGTTTTTT. V and J are TRBV4-3 and TRBJ2-2; 7 bases map to TRBD1. The V gene end was trimmed by 1 base and the J gene end by 8 bases; junction bases not matched to a gene: 1. Germline CDR1 is LGHNA and CDR2 is YSLEER. This CDR3 spans 13 amino acids.

The chain employs TRBV9 and TRBJ2-7, with 7 bases identical to TRBD1. The CDR3 is 14 residues long. With V trimmed by 0 bases and J by 2 bases, 2 bases remained unmatched. Germline V gene data show CDR1 as SGDLS and CDR2 as YYNGEE. CDR3 region: CASSVGDSTYEQYF. For the CDR3, the DNA is TGTGCCAGCAGCGTAGGGGACAGCACCTACGAGCAGTACTTC.

This clone was detected a few times. The V call is TRBV5-1, the J call TRBJ1-4, with D uncertain. The CDR3 contains 14 residues. Between the trimmed V and J ends, which lost 4 bases and 6 bases, there was a span of 13 bases. The germline CDR1 and CDR2 sequences are SGHRS and YFSETQ. This chain's CDR3 is CASSRRESDEKLFF. CDR3 sequence (DNA): TGCGCCAGCAGCCGCCGGGAATCTGATGAAAAACTGTTTTTT.

The chain uses TRBV5-4 and TRBJ2-7, with D perhaps matching TRBD1 (6 bases). The ends were cut back, 2 bases at V and 0 bases at J, with 12 bases in the middle. The germline gives CDR1 SGHNT, CDR2 YYREEE (reference sequence). This CDR3 is 15 amino acids long. The CDR3 DNA is TGTGCCAGCAGCTTCGTTATAGGGGGCTCCTACGAGCAGTACTTC. It encodes CASSFVIGGSYEQYF.

This clone was observed a single time. The gene calls are TRBV13 and TRBJ2-4; D ambiguous. The ends were cut back, 2 bases at V and 0 bases at J, with 5 bases in the middle. CDR3 length: 14 amino acids. Germline loops: CDR1 PRHDT, CDR2 FYEKMQ (reference sequence). CDR3: CASSLTGAKNIQYF. The CDR3 DNA reads TGTGCCAGCAGCTTAACCGGAGCCAAAAACATTCAGTACTTC.

The chain is built from TRBV7-6 and TRBJ2-1; unclear D gene. Germline CDR1 reads SGHVS; CDR2 reads FNYEAQ. This CDR3 spans 13 amino acids. V shed 1 base and J shed 7 bases, with 8 bases lying between them. CDR3 in DNA: TGTGCCAGCAGCTTAGGTCCCCCTAATGAGCAGTTCTTC. This codes for CASSLGPPNEQFF. The whole variable domain, remainder taken from reference TRBV7-6 and TRBJ2-1, is GAGVSQSPRYKVTKRGQDVALRCDPISGHVSLYWYRQALGQGPEFLTYFNYEAQQDKSGLPNDRFSAERPEGSISTLTIQRTEQRDSAMYRCASSLGPPNEQFFGPGTRLTVL.

V usage is TRBV7-2 and J usage is TRBJ2-2; D perhaps matches TRBD1 (7 bases). Germline V CDR1 and CDR2: SGHTA, FQGNSA. V was trimmed by 4 bases and J by 6 bases, leaving 12 bases between them. CDR3 length: 14 residues. CDR3 nucleotides: TGTGCCAGCAGCTCGGGACAGCGGGCCGGGGAGCTGTTTTTT. Translating gives CASSSGQRAGELFF.

The sample holds one count of this clone. Germline and junction disagree at one end, which may indicate a read error. Other DNA sequences within the sample encode an identical CDR3. The V gene is TRBV5-6, the J gene TRBJ1-6, with D possibly being TRBD1 (6 bases). Germline CDR1 SGHDT, CDR2 YYEEEE. This CDR3 has 15 residues. In nucleotides, the CDR3 is TGTGCCAGCAGCTTGGGGGGGGGCTATAATTCACCTCTCCACTTT. It encodes CASSLGGGYNSPLHF.